This T cell receptor (beta chain) stems from a study of shared clonotypes between healthy human individuals. Study results and caveats: Genetic and exposure-history diversity was limited by the small donor number. Some clonotypes were shared by all four sorted-subset donors, while others were not shared. The non-shared ones had lower generation probabilities than the shared ones.

Naive CD8 cells were CD45RO-negative, positively selected for CCR7, excluding terminally differentiated effector memory CD45RA+ cells. The count of this clone is one. What it binds is unknown. The run depth of the assay was deep. Data came from immunoSEQ multiplex PCR; TCRdb stores just in-frame clones and leaves some out. The sample contains 1.5 million to 2.5 million clones, 85% to 95% of which appear only once. V shed 6 bases and J shed 8 bases, with 10 bases lying between them. CDR1 and CDR2 (germline): LNHDA, SQIVND (reference sequence). This CDR3 region has 11 residues. The chain has TRBV19 and TRBJ1-1; D unresolved. The clonotype was recovered from a man aged 18 to 30 in good health. Sequenced material: naive CD8+ T cells sorted from blood. CDR3 nucleotide sequence: TGTGCCAGTAGCCCGGGTGGGGAAGCTTTCTTT. Its protein is CASSPGGEAFF.